This T cell receptor beta chain was sequenced for a study of T cells in Graves' hyperthyroidism and ophthalmopathy. The study's findings and limits: For ophthalmopathy, model prediction preceded onset by a median roughly 5.9 months.

Patients were aged 18 to 65, had disease duration under 2 months, and had newly diagnosed hyperthyroidism. The study collected blood at first hyperthyroidism diagnosis, before any ophthalmopathy symptoms arose. Trimming pared 5 bases from V and 0 bases from J, leaving 10 bases between. CDR3 length equals 14 residues. CDR1 is SGHAT, CDR2 FQDESV, per germline (reference sequence). To note about this clonotype: Its specificity is unknown.

TCR beta CDR3 sequences were amplified from RNA transcripts. An initial round of RT-PCR targeting the TCR CDR3 relied on the HTBI primer set. A single record per CDR3 protein comes from TCRdb applying MiXCR to the multiplex PCR reads. The data contain over 120,000 distinct CDR3 sequences, 22% of them singletons. The sample taken for sequencing was blood. This clonotype originated in a woman aged 50 to 65 with Graves' hyperthyroidism that later progressed to Graves' ophthalmopathy. The V call is TRBV11-1, the J call TRBJ1-1; D gene ambiguous. In DNA form, the CDR3 reads TGTGCCAGCAGCGGCCGGGAGCTGAACACTGAAGCTTTCTTT. It yields the protein CASSGRELNTEAFF.